This T cell receptor (beta chain) derives from a study of T cells after yellow fever vaccination. General study findings and limits: At 96% for CD4 and approximately 89% for CD8, most primary-vaccination clones showed up again after the booster.

Trimming removed 2 bases at V and 7 bases at J, with 11 bases between. This CDR3 has 14 residues. Germline CDR1 and CDR2: MNHEY and SVGAGI. As concerns this clonotype: Its matching antigen is unknown.

Via MiXCR, TCRdb re-called the 5' RACE reads, giving one row per CDR3 protein. Of some 560,000 distinct CDR3 sequences detected, about a sixth appear once; the ten largest clones hold around 15%. The rearrangement uses TRBV6-5 and TRBJ1-4; the D gene is possibly TRBD1 (5 bases). The input for sequencing was PBMCs, taken 5 to 6 days after the first yellow fever vaccination. The TCR was taken from a man in his late teens or twenties who received the YFV17D yellow fever vaccine. The CDR3 reads CASSYGAGAEKLFF. As DNA, the CDR3 is TGTGCCAGCAGTTACGGGGCAGGTGCTGAAAAACTGTTTTTT.